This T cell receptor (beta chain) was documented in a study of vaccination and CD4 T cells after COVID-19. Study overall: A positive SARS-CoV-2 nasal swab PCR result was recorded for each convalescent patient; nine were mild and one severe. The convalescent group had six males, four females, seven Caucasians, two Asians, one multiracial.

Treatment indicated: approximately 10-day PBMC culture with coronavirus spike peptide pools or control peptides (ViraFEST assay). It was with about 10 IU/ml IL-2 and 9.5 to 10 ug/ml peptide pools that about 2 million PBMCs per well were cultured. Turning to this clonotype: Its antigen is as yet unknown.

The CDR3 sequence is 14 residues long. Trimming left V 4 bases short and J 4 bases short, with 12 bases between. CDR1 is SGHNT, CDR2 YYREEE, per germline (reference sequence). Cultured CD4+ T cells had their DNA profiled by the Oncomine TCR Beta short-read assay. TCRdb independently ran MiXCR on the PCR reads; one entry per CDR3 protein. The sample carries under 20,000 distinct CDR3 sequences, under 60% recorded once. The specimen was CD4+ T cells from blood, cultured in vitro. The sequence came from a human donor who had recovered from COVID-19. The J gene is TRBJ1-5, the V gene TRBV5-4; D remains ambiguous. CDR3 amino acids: CASSDGIPNQPQHF. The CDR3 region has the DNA TGTGCCAGCAGCGACGGAATTCCTAATCAGCCCCAGCATTTT.